These 14 T cell receptor beta chains were sequenced from one sample in a study of cytomegalovirus exposure and HLA in healthy donors. Amplification used 60 Vbeta primers and 13 Jbeta primers. Data came from immunoSEQ multiplex PCR; TCRdb stores just in-frame clones and leaves some out. The table lists around 110,000 clones, around three quarters of them singletons. The sequenced sample was PBMCs. Receptors were obtained from a woman aged 45-65 years in good health and CMV-seropositive.

The V gene is TRBV5-5, the J gene TRBJ1-1; unclear D gene. Trimming left V 1 base short and J 3 bases short, with 7 bases between. Germline V gene lookup returns CDR1 SGHKS and CDR2 YYEKEE (reference sequence). CDR3 length: 13 amino acids. This chain's CDR3 is CASSLNFHTEAFF. CDR3 nucleotide sequence: TGTGCCAGCAGCTTGAACTTTCACACTGAAGCTTTCTTT.

The CDR3 protein is CASYPGGDTQYF. CDR3 DNA: TGTGCCTCATACCCTGGCGGGGATACGCAGTATTTT. This sequence joins TRBV30 and TRBJ2-3; possible D gene TRBD2, 5 bases. Trimming shortened V by 7 bases and J by 6 bases, and 14 bases separated the two germline ends. The CDR3 consists of 12 residues. The germline V gene has CDR1 GTSNPN and CDR2 SVGIG (reference sequence).

This clone was detected only once. The chain is built from TRBV7-2 and TRBJ2-1; 7 nucleotides align to TRBD2. Germline V gene sequence: CDR1 SGHTA, CDR2 FQGNSA. V dropped 2 bases and J dropped 4; count of bases not matched to a gene: 5. The CDR3 length is 15 residues. CDR3 nucleotide sequence: TGTGCCAGCAGCTTACGCGGGGGAAATTACAATGAGCAGTTCTTC. Translating gives CASSLRGGNYNEQFF.

The chain combines TRBV5-1 with TRBJ1-3; no clear D. Germline lookup yields CDR1 SGHRS and CDR2 YFSETQ. V lost 7 bases, J lost 1 base, and 12 bases lay in between. The CDR3 has 14 residues. CDR3 loop: CASQLRSSGNTIYF. The DNA for the CDR3 is TGCGCCAGCCAGCTGCGGAGTTCTGGAAACACCATATATTTT.

The chain recombines TRBV6-1 with TRBJ2-5; 11 nucleotides line up with TRBD1. V was clipped by 2 bases and J by 5 bases; unmatched bases: 13. Germline V CDR1 and CDR2: MNHNS, SASEGT. This CDR3 has 18 residues. In DNA form, the CDR3 reads TGTGCCAGCAGTGAATTTTTCGGGACAGGGGGATTAGGGGAGACCCAGTACTTC. It encodes CASSEFFGTGGLGETQYF.

The CDR3 spells CASSLGEPRGGRGLDIQYF. The CDR3 bases are TGTGCCAGCAGCTTAGGGGAGCCCCGGGGGGGGCGAGGGTTGGACATTCAGTACTTC. The chain links TRBV7-2 to TRBJ2-4; 8 nucleotides agree with TRBD2. Unmatched junction bases numbered 19, after V lost 1 base and J lost 8 bases. Germline CDR1 SGHTA, CDR2 FQGNSA. The CDR3 runs 19 residues.

The rearrangement uses TRBV18 and TRBJ2-5, with unresolved D. The CDR3 is 14 residues long. Germline CDR1 reads KGHSH; CDR2 reads LQKENI. Deletions cut 1 base from V and 4 bases from J, with 10 bases between. The CDR3 DNA sequence: TGTGCCAGCTCACCACTAAGCGATGGAGAGACCCAGTACTTC. It specifies CASSPLSDGETQYF.

V is TRBV27 and J is TRBJ2-7; TRBD1 matches 10 bases. Per the germline V gene, CDR1 is MNHEY and CDR2 is SMNVEV (reference sequence). This CDR3 is built from 13 residues. V dropped 11 bases and J dropped 3; count of bases not matched to a gene: 7. CDR3 nucleotide sequence: TGTGCCTCGCGACAGGGGGCGAGCTACGAGCAGTACTTC. Protein: CASRQGASYEQYF.

The chain carries TRBV7-8 and TRBJ1-2; possible D gene TRBD1, 5 bases. The germline V and J ends were trimmed by 5 bases and 7 bases, with 17 bases remaining between them. CDR1 and CDR2 (germline): SGHVS, FQNEAQ. CDR3 size: 14 residues. CDR3 DNA: TGTGCCAGCAGCCCCGATCGGGGACTGGGTGGCTACACCTTC. Its translation is CASSPDRGLGGYTF.

V is TRBV4-1 and J is TRBJ2-3; 10 bases align to TRBD2. This CDR3 comprises 15 residues. V gave up 4 bases and J gave up 4 bases; unmatched junction bases: 5. Per the germline V gene, CDR1 is MGHRA and CDR2 is YSYEKL. Here the CDR3 DNA reads TGCGCCAGCAGCCGGGACAGCGGGGGGGCAGATACGCAGTATTTT. The encoded protein is CASSRDSGGADTQYF.

Turning to this clone: An end of the junction differs from the germline gene, which may be a read error. This chain connects TRBV18 to TRBJ1-2; D not resolved. The V gene's germline CDR1 is KGHSH and CDR2 LQKENI. This CDR3 contains 13 residues. Here the CDR3 DNA reads TGTGCCAGCTTACCAGGAGAGAACTATGGCTACACCTTC. This translates into CASLPGENYGYTF.

The J gene is TRBJ1-1, the V gene TRBV28; D gene uncertain. CDR1 and CDR2 from the germline V gene are MDHEN and SYDVKM. Trimming removed 3 bases from V and 3 bases from J, with 5 bases in between. The CDR3 sequence is 12 residues long. The CDR3 DNA sequence: TGTGCCAGCAGTTTGCGTGACACTGAAGCTTTCTTT. The encoded protein is CASSLRDTEAFF.

This rearrangement joins TRBV10-2 to TRBJ2-1, with D perhaps TRBD2 (6 bases). In germline, CDR1 is WSHSY, CDR2 SAAADI. Trimming left V 8 bases short and J 8 bases short, with 16 bases between. This CDR3 has 13 amino acids. The CDR3 DNA follows: TGCGCCAGCCGCCCGACTAGTAACGATGAGCAGTTCTTC. Its translation is CASRPTSNDEQFF.

The V and J genes are TRBV19 and TRBJ2-2, with D possibly TRBD2 on 5 matching bases. The CDR3 has 14 residues. The V end was cut by 6 bases, the J end by 3 bases, with 11 bases between. CDR1 is LNHDA and CDR2 is SQIVND in the germline V gene (reference sequence). The CDR3: CASSSPGYTGELFF. The CDR3, as DNA: TGTGCCAGTAGCTCCCCGGGGTACACCGGGGAGCTGTTTTTT.